This T cell receptor beta chain derives from a study of blood T cell repertoires in COVID-19. Study in general: Samples came from the United States, Italy and Spain, spanning acute and convalescent COVID-19. PBMCs, B-cell-depleted T cells, or T cells were the source of the cDNA or gDNA that made up the material.

Authors' data handling: Counts of nucleated cells, estimated from reference gene primer amplification, were obtained. Clones were read by immunoSEQ multiplex PCR, and TCRdb kept only the in-frame ones, dropping some. The V and J calls and clone size were taken over from that table, and D and trimming were inferred from the DNA. The table includes 25,000 to 30,000 clones, about 89% detected once. This CDR3 is 15 amino acids long. Germline trimming cut 1 base from V and 6 bases from J; bases unmatched to any gene: 2. Germline V gene lookup returns CDR1 LNHNV and CDR2 YYDKDF (reference sequence). The receptor was derived from a human donor in a cohort sampled during active COVID-19. The chain uses TRBV15 and TRBJ2-4; 11 bases are shared with TRBD1. The sequencing input was peripheral blood. This CDR3 is CATSRAGTGGNIQYF. CDR3 nucleotide sequence: TGTGCCACCAGCAGAGCCGGGACAGGGGGAAACATTCAGTACTTC.